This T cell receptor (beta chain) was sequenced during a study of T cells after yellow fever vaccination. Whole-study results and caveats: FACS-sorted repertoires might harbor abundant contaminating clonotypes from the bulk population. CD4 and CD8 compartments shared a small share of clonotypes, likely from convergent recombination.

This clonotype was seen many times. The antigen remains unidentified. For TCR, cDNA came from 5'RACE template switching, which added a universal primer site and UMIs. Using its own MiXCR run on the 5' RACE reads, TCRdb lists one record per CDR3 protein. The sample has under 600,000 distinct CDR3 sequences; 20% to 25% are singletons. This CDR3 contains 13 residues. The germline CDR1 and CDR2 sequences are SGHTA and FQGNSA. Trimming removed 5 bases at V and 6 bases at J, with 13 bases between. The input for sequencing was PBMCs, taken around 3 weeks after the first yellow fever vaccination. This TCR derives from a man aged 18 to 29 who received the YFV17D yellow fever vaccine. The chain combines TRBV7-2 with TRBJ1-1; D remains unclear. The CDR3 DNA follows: TGTGCCAGCAGCGTCTATTCTCGGGCTGAAGCTTTCTTT. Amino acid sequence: CASSVYSRAEAFF. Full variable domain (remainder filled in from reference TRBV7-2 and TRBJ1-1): GAGVSQSPSNKVTEKGKDVELRCDPISGHTALYWYRQSLGQGLEFLIYFQGNSAPDKSGLPSDRFSAERTGGSVSTLTIQRTQQEDSAVYLCASSVYSRAEAFFGQGTRLTVV.